This T cell receptor (beta chain) emerged from a study of blood T cell repertoires in COVID-19. Whole-study context: The United States, Italy and Spain supplied acute and convalescent COVID-19 samples. PBMCs, B-cell-depleted T cells, or T cells were the source of the cDNA or gDNA that made up the material.

Measured with immunoSEQ multiplex PCR; TCRdb has only the in-frame clones, and not every one. The table includes fewer than 120,000 clones, nearly 80% detected once. The CDR3 totals 16 residues. The trim removed 4 bases at V and 2 bases at J, leaving 10 bases unmatched. Germline loops: CDR1 MNHEY, CDR2 SVGEGT. Source material: peripheral blood. The TCR originated in a woman older than 75 with active or convalescent COVID-19. The chain carries TRBV6-2 or TRBV6-3 and TRBJ2-7, with 8 bases identical to TRBD1. CDR3 coding DNA: TGTGCCAGCAGTTTCGTACAGGGGGAACCGACCTACGAGCAGTACTTC. Residues: CASSFVQGEPTYEQYF.